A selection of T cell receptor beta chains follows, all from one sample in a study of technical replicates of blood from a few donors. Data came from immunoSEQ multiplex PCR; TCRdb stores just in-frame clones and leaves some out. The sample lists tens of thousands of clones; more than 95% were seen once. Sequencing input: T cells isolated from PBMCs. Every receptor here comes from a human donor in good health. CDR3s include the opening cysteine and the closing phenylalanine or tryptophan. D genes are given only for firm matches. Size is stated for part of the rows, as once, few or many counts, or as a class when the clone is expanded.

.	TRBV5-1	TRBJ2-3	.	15	CASSFRSGSADTQYF	TGCGCCAGCAGCTTCAGATCCGGGAGTGCAGATACGCAGTATTTT
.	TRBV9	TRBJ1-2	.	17	CASSVSATREVGYGYTF	TGTGCCAGCAGCGTCTCCGCCACGCGGGAGGTTGGGTATGGCTACACCTTC
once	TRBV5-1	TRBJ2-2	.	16	CASSLDRGGNTGELFF	TGCGCCAGCAGCTTGGATAGGGGGGGAAACACCGGGGAGCTGTTTTTT
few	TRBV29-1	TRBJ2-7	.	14	CSVAGQLSSYEQYF	TGCAGCGTTGCTGGGCAGTTGAGTTCCTACGAGCAGTACTTC
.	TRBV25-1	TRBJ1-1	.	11	CASTLNTEAFF	TGTGCCAGCACTTTGAACACTGAAGCTTTCTTT
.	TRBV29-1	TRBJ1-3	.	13	CSVMRGEGNTIYF	TGCAGCGTGATGCGGGGGGAAGGAAACACCATATATTTT
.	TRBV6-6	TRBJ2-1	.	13	CASRTGIYNEQFF	TGTGCCAGCAGGACAGGAATTTACAATGAGCAGTTCTTC
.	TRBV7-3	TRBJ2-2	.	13	CASSLQFAGELFF	TGTGCCAGCAGCTTGCAGTTTGCCGGGGAGCTGTTTTTT
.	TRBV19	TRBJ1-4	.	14	CASSIGATNEKLFF	TGTGCCAGTAGTATTGGAGCAACTAATGAAAAACTGTTTTTT
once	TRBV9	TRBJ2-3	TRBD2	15	CASSAGTSDTDTQYF	TGTGCCAGCAGCGCCGGGACTAGCGACACAGATACGCAGTATTTT
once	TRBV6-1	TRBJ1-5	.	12	CASSEGRQPQHF	TGTGCCAGCAGTGAGGGGCGCCAGCCCCAGCATTTT
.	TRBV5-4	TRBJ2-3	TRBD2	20	CASSPLPTSGGVSSTDTQYF	TGTGCCAGCAGCCCCCTTCCGACTAGCGGGGGGGTCTCGAGCACAGATACGCAGTATTTT
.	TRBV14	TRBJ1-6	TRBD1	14	CASSQDQGGSPLHF	TGTGCCAGCAGCCAAGATCAGGGGGGTTCACCCCTCCACTTT
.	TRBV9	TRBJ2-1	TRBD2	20	CASSPSVESGGAWSYNEQFF	TGTGCCAGCAGTCCTTCGGTAGAGAGCGGGGGGGCGTGGTCCTACAATGAGCAGTTCTTC
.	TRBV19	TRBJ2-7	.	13	CASSNRAIHEQYF	TGTGCCAGTAGCAACAGGGCTATCCACGAGCAGTACTTC
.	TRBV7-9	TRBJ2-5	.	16	CASSSKVPTTRETQYF	TGTGCCAGCAGCTCAAAGGTACCGACTACAAGGGAGACCCAGTACTTC
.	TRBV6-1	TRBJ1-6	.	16	CASSERVSVYNSPLHF	TGTGCCAGCAGTGAACGGGTCTCCGTGTATAATTCACCCCTCCACTTT
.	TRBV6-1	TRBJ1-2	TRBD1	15	CASSLLTGINYGYTF	TGTGCCAGCAGCTTACTGACAGGGATCAACTATGGCTACACCTTC
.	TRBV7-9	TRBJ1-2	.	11	CASSLGGGYTF	TGTGCCAGCAGCTTAGGAGGCGGCTACACCTTC
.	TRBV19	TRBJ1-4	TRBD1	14	CASSGTGENEKLFF	TGTGCCAGTAGTGGGACAGGGGAGAATGAAAAACTGTTTTTT
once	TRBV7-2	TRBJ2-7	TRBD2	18	CASSLGPPLAGSPYEQYF	TGTGCCAGCAGCTTAGGCCCTCCTCTAGCGGGCTCGCCTTACGAGCAGTACTTC
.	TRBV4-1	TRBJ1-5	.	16	CASSQPSRGSNQPQHF	TGCGCCAGCAGCCAACCCAGCAGGGGAAGCAATCAGCCCCAGCATTTT
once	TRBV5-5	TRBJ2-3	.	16	CASSLWGSGYTDTQYF	TGTGCCAGCAGCTTGTGGGGTAGCGGATACACAGATACGCAGTATTTT
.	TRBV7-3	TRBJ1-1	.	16	CASSLNGAGVGTEAFF	TGTGCCAGCAGCTTAAATGGTGCAGGGGTGGGGACTGAAGCTTTCTTT
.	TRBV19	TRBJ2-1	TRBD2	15	CASSIVRAGEGEQFF	TGTGCCAGTAGTATAGTACGAGCGGGAGAGGGTGAGCAGTTCTTC
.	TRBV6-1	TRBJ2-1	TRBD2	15	CASSPGTSGRYEQFF	TGTGCCAGCAGTCCCGGGACTAGCGGGAGGTATGAGCAGTTCTTC
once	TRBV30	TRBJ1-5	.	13	CAWSRGSNQPQHF	TGTGCCTGGAGTAGGGGAAGCAATCAGCCCCAGCATTTT
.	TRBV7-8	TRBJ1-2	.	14	CASTIAGGYFGYTF	TGTGCCAGCACCATTGCGGGGGGGTATTTTGGCTACACCTTC
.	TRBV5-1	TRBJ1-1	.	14	CASSEEGGYTEAFF	TGCGCCAGCAGCGAGGAGGGCGGTTACACTGAAGCTTTCTTT
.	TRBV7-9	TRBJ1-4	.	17	CASSPIRVGQLNEKLFF	TGTGCCAGCAGCCCAATACGGGTGGGGCAGCTGAATGAAAAACTGTTTTTT
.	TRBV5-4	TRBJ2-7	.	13	CASSSYRENEQYF	TGTGCCAGCAGCTCGTACAGGGAAAACGAGCAGTACTTC
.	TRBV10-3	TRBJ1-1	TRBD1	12	CAISATGARAFF	TGTGCCATCAGTGCGACAGGGGCCAGGGCTTTCTTT
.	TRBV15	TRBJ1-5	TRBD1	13	CATSRDRNQPQHF	TGTGCCACCAGCAGGGACAGGAATCAGCCCCAGCATTTT
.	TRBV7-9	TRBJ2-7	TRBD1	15	CASSYPGQTTYEQYF	TGTGCCAGCAGCTACCCGGGACAGACTACCTACGAGCAGTACTTC
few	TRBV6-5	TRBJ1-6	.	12	CASKEYNSPLHF	TGTGCCAGCAAGGAGTATAATTCACCCCTCCACTTT
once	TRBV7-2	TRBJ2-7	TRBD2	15	CASSLVSSGSYEQYF	TGTGCCAGCAGCTTAGTGTCTAGCGGATCCTACGAGCAGTACTTC
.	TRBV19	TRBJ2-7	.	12	CASKGDTGEQYF	TGTGCCAGTAAAGGGGACACGGGCGAGCAGTACTTC
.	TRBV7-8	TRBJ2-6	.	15	CASSFPVSGANVLTF	TGTGCCAGCAGCTTCCCTGTATCTGGGGCCAACGTCCTGACTTTC
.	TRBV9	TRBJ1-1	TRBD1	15	CASSVDGTGGTEAFF	TGTGCCAGCAGCGTAGATGGGACAGGGGGAACTGAAGCTTTCTTT
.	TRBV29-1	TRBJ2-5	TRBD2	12	CSLSGGQETQYF	TGCAGCCTATCCGGGGGGCAAGAGACCCAGTACTTC
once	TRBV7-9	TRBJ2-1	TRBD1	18	CASSQGQPPPSSYNEQFF	TGTGCCAGCAGCCAGGGACAGCCTCCACCTAGCTCCTACAATGAGCAGTTCTTC
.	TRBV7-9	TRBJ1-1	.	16	CASSLGQTGWDTEAFF	TGTGCCAGCAGCTTAGGGCAAACAGGGTGGGACACTGAAGCTTTCTTT
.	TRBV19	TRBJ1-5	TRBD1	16	CASSIGDSYSNQPQHF	TGTGCCAGTAGTATCGGGGACAGCTATAGCAATCAGCCCCAGCATTTT
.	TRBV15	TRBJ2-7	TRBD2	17	CATRTGTSGDRSYEQYF	TGTGCCACCAGGACCGGGACTAGCGGGGACCGATCCTACGAGCAGTACTTC
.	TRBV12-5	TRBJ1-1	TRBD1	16	CASGPGQGTFWTEAFF	TGTGCTAGTGGACCGGGACAGGGGACCTTCTGGACTGAAGCTTTCTTT
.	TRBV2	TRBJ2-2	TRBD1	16	CASSEPQEGATGELFF	TGTGCCAGCAGTGAACCTCAAGAGGGGGCGACCGGGGAGCTGTTTTTT
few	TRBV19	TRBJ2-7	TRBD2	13	CASSISLADEQYF	TGTGCCAGTAGTATTTCACTAGCGGACGAGCAGTACTTC
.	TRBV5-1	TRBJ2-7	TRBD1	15	CASSLSQGRSYEQYF	TGCGCCAGCAGCTTGTCACAGGGGCGCTCCTACGAGCAGTACTTC
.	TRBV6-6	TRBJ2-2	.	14	CASSYKAYTGELFF	TGTGCCAGCAGTTATAAAGCCTATACCGGGGAGCTGTTTTTT
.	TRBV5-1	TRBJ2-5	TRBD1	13	CASSSGQPETQYF	TGCGCCAGCAGCTCGGGACAGCCCGAGACCCAGTACTTC